Sequencing of this TCR beta chain was carried out in a study of human T cells and chemical hapten exposure. On the study more broadly: Mostly female patients had alopecia areata, totalis or universalis.

The sample holds a few counts of this clonotype. TCRdb called the RACE reads again in MiXCR, with one record for every CDR3 protein. The sample holds roughly 150,000 distinct CDR3 sequences; 25% to 30% are singletons and the top ten take 2% to 2.5%. As for time point: patch test 3, about 24 weeks after DPC sensitization. Treatment defined: therapeutic diphenylcyclopropenone sensitization with weekly scalp DPC. At patch-test visits, sampling came before the patch test. The ends lost 3 bases at V and 1 base at J; junction bases unmatched: 6. This CDR3 comprises 16 residues. Germline CDR1 KGHSH, CDR2 LQKENI.

The clonotype comes from a woman younger than 30 with alopecia areata. Some clones in this sample may be carry-over from other donors' samples. This sequence joins TRBV18 and TRBJ1-1; 9 nucleotides match TRBD1. The source was whole blood, collected in connection with sensitization to the hapten diphenylcyclopropenone (DPC). CDR3 amino acids: CASSPTMGQGNTEAFF. In nucleotides, the CDR3 is TGTGCCAGCTCACCTACTATGGGACAGGGGAACACTGAAGCTTTCTTT. The whole variable domain, remainder taken from reference TRBV18 and TRBJ1-1, is NAGVMQNPRHLVRRRGQEARLRCSPMKGHSHVYWYRQLPEEGLKFMVYLQKENIIDESGMPKERFSAEFPKEGPSILRIQQVVRGDSAAYFCASSPTMGQGNTEAFFGQGTRLTVV.